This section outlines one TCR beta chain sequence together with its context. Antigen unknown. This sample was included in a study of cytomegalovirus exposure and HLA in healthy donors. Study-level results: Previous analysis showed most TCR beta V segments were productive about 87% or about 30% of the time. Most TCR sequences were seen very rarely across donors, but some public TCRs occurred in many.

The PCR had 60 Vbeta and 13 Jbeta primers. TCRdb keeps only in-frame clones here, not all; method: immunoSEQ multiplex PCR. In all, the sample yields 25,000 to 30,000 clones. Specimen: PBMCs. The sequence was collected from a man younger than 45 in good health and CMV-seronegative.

The CDR3 DNA reads TGTGCCAGTAGTAAAGGGTATTGGCAGGGGGCTCGCTTCCCAGATACGCAGTATTTT. This codes for CASSKGYWQGARFPDTQYF. This chain links TRBV19 with TRBJ2-3; 8 positions agree with TRBD1. This CDR3 contains 19 residues. The germline CDR1 and CDR2 sequences are LNHDA and SQIVND (reference sequence). The trim removed 4 bases at V and 4 bases at J, leaving 19 bases unmatched.